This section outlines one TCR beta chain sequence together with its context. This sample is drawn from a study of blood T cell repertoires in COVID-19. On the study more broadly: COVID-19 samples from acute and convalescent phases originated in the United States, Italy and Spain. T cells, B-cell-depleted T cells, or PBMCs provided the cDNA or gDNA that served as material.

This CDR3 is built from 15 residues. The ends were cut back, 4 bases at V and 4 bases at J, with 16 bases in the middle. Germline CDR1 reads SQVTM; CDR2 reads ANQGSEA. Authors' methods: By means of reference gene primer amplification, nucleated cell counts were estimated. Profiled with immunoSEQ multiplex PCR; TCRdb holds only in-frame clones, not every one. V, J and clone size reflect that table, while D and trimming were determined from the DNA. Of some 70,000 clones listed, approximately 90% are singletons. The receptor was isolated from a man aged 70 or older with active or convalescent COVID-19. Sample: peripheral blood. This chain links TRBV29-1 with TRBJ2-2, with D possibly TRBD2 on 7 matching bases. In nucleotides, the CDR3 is TGCAGCGTTGGCGGGGGCGAGAGTCGCACCGGGGAGCTGTTTTTT. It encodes CSVGGGESRTGELFF.